A single sample gave rise to the 8 T cell receptor beta chains below, sequenced in a study of blood T cell repertoires in COVID-19. The table came from immunoSEQ multiplex PCR; TCRdb's copy has only in-frame clones and leaves some out. The table records 140,000 or so clones, roughly 87% of them present only once. Sequenced: peripheral blood. All receptors come from a man aged 65-85 years with acute or convalescent COVID-19.

This chain links TRBV19 with TRBJ1-5; TRBD1 aligns across 8 bases. V was pared by 8 bases and J by 6 bases, with 9 bases of the junction left unmatched. Germline V CDR1 and CDR2: LNHDA, SQIVND (reference sequence). The CDR3 runs 14 residues. The CDR3 spells CASSGTGGSQPQHF. As DNA, the CDR3 is TGTGCCAGTTCCGGGACAGGAGGGAGTCAGCCCCAGCATTTT.

V usage is TRBV3-1 (or the pseudogene TRBV3-2) and J usage is TRBJ1-4, with D possibly being TRBD1 (5 bases). The CDR3 runs to 15 residues. Trimming stripped 3 bases from V and 10 bases from J, with 18 bases between. The germline V gene has CDR1 LGHDT and CDR2 YNNKEL (reference sequence). The CDR3 nucleotides are TGTGCCAGCAGCCATAGCGGGACCATAGCGAGAAAACTGTTTTTT. This sequence encodes CASSHSGTIARKLFF.

The genes are TRBV19 and TRBJ2-7; 9 positions agree with TRBD1. This CDR3 comprises 15 residues. The germline gives CDR1 LNHDA, CDR2 SQIVND (reference sequence). The V and J ends lost 4 bases and 4 bases, in that order; junction bases with no gene match: 8. The CDR3 nucleotides are TGTGCCAGTAGTACCAACAGGGGGCGAGGGTACGAGCAGTACTTC. Its translation: CASSTNRGRGYEQYF.

The chain is built from TRBV19 and TRBJ2-5; D is unclear. This CDR3 comprises 15 residues. Germline V lookup: CDR1 LNHDA, CDR2 SQIVND (reference sequence). Trimming removed 4 bases at V and 2 bases at J, with 14 bases between. CDR3 bases: TGTGCCAGTAGTACCAAACTGACAAGGCAAGAGACCCAGTACTTC. Its translation: CASSTKLTRQETQYF.

The chain has TRBV5-1 and TRBJ2-1, with 8 positions matching TRBD1. This CDR3 is 16 amino acids long. V lost 4 bases and J lost 6; bases outside the gene matches: 12. Germline V gene data show CDR1 as SGHRS and CDR2 as YFSETQ. For the CDR3, the DNA is TGCGCCAGCAGCCTGCGGATAGGACAGGGTAGCAATGAGCAGTTCTTC. Amino acid sequence: CASSLRIGQGSNEQFF.

The V gene is TRBV5-4, the J gene TRBJ2-1; 9 positions match TRBD1. CDR1 and CDR2 from the germline V gene are SGHNT and YYREEE (reference sequence). The CDR3 contains 16 residues. The V segment lost 5 bases and the J segment 3 bases; nucleotides outside the gene matches: 9. CDR3 nucleotide sequence: TGTGCCAGCAGTCTCCCCGGGACAGGGATCTACAATGAGCAGTTCTTC. Encoded protein: CASSLPGTGIYNEQFF.

This sequence joins TRBV2 and TRBJ2-7; 8 bases match TRBD1. CDR3 length: 15 residues. CDR1 and CDR2 from the germline V gene are SNHLY and FYNNEI. V was pared by 1 base and J by 2 bases, with 4 bases of the junction left unmatched. The CDR3 sequence is CASSEEETGAYEQYF. The CDR3 coding sequence is TGTGCCAGCAGTGAAGAGGAGACAGGGGCCTACGAGCAGTACTTC.

V and J are TRBV9 and TRBJ2-5; 9 positions match TRBD2. The J segment lost 7 bases and the V segment lost 4 bases, leaving 11 bases of the junction unmatched. CDR3 length: 15 amino acids. Germline-derived CDR1 and CDR2 are SGDLS and YYNGEE. The CDR3 is CASSLRGGGTGTQYF. The CDR3 DNA reads TGTGCCAGCAGCCTCCGCGGGGGGGGTACGGGGACCCAGTACTTC.